One sample yielded the 31 T cell receptor beta chains listed below, sequenced in a study of CD8 T cells in Susac syndrome. Roughly 0.45 to 1 ug RNA was reverse transcribed with random hexamers. A single record per CDR3 protein comes from TCRdb applying MiXCR to the immunoSEQ multiplex PCR reads. Of about 130,000 distinct CDR3 sequences in the sample, around 94% are singletons; the top ten hold 0.065% to 0.1%. Sequencing was performed on CD4+ T cells from PBMCs. The receptors here all came from a human donor in good health.

V is TRBV7-2 and J is TRBJ2-1, with 10 bases that match TRBD2. Trimming took 1 base from V and 3 from J; bases not matched to a gene: 6. The CDR3 is 17 residues long. Germline-derived CDR1 and CDR2 are SGHTA and FQGNSA. The CDR3 nucleotides read TGTGCCAGCAGCTTAGTCCCAGCGGGAGGGAGCTACAATGAGCAGTTCTTC. Protein product: CASSLVPAGGSYNEQFF.

The chain combines TRBV29-1 with TRBJ2-3; 9 bases are shared with TRBD1. The V gene end was trimmed by 5 bases and the J gene end by 4 bases; junction bases not matched to a gene: 4. Germline V CDR1 and CDR2: SQVTM, ANQGSEA. The CDR3 runs 13 residues. CDR3: CSVNRGPADTQYF. As DNA, the CDR3 is TGCAGCGTTAACAGGGGGCCGGCAGATACGCAGTATTTT.

This chain connects TRBV30 to TRBJ2-1; D not certain. Trimming removed 2 bases from V and 10 bases from J, with 9 bases in between. CDR1 is GTSNPN and CDR2 is SVGIG in the germline V gene (reference sequence). CDR3 length: 11 residues. CDR3 sequence reads: CAWSNPWEQFF. The CDR3 nucleotides read TGTGCCTGGAGTAACCCGTGGGAGCAGTTCTTC.

J is TRBJ1-3 and V is TRBV16; D might be TRBD1 (5 bases). The CDR3 has 15 amino acids. Trimming took 0 bases from V and 4 from J, leaving 10 bases between them. Germline CDR1 is KGHSY and CDR2 is FQNENV. The CDR3 DNA is TGTGCCAGCAGCCAATCGGAAGGGGCCGGAAACACCATATATTTT. Translation gives CASSQSEGAGNTIYF.

The genes are TRBV7-8 and TRBJ1-2, with 7 bases identical to TRBD1. Germline CDR1 SGHVS, CDR2 FQNEAQ. This CDR3 is 15 amino acids long. V shed 5 bases and J 1 base; nucleotides not matched to a gene: 7. This chain's CDR3 is CASSPQGTVNYGYTF. The DNA of the CDR3 is TGTGCCAGCAGCCCCCAGGGGACAGTTAACTATGGCTACACCTTC.

This sequence joins TRBV7-2 and TRBJ2-7, with TRBD2 matching 10 bases. The CDR3 extends over 14 amino acids. The trim removed 5 bases at V and 6 bases at J, leaving 7 bases unmatched. Germline V lookup: CDR1 SGHTA, CDR2 FQGNSA. DNA of the CDR3: TGTGCCAGCAGCCGCCTAGCGGGAGTGACCGAGCAGTACTTC. Residues: CASSRLAGVTEQYF.

J is TRBJ2-3 and V is TRBV3-1, with 8 bases identical to TRBD2. Germline CDR1 is LGHDT and CDR2 is YNNKEL (reference sequence). This CDR3 spans 16 amino acids. The V segment lost 1 base and the J segment 5 bases; nucleotides outside the gene matches: 8. The CDR3 region has the DNA TGTGCCAGCAGCCAAGGGTTAGCGGGGAGTAGAGATACGCAGTATTTT. Protein product: CASSQGLAGSRDTQYF.

This chain uses TRBV5-6 with TRBJ1-5; 10 nucleotides match TRBD1. From germline, CDR1 is SGHDT and CDR2 YYEEEE. The CDR3 runs 15 residues. J lost 6 bases, V lost 3 bases, and 6 bases had no gene match. The CDR3 region has the DNA TGTGCCAGCAGCTGGGGACAGGGGCTGAGTCAGCCCCAGCATTTT. It is translated as CASSWGQGLSQPQHF.

This chain uses TRBV29-1 with TRBJ1-1; D gene ambiguous. Germline V lookup: CDR1 SQVTM, CDR2 ANQGSEA. This CDR3 is built from 13 residues. Between the trimmed V and J ends, which lost 3 bases and 5 bases, there was a span of 13 bases. CDR3 bases: TGCAGCGTTGAGGAACTTTATAGGACTGAAGCTTTCTTT. It specifies CSVEELYRTEAFF. Full variable domain (remainder filled in from reference TRBV29-1 and TRBJ1-1): SAVISQKPSRDICQRGTSLTIQCQVDSQVTMMFWYRQQPGQSLTLIATANQGSEATYESGFVIDKFPISRPNLTFSTLTVSNMSPEDSSIYLCSVEELYRTEAFFGQGTRLTVV.

The CDR3 region has the DNA TGTGCCAGCAGCCAAGACGGAGGGCTAACCTACGAGCAGTACTTC. Translation: CASSQDGGLTYEQYF. V is TRBV3-1 and J is TRBJ2-7; TRBD2 might be the D (6 bases). Germline V lookup: CDR1 LGHDT, CDR2 YNNKEL (reference sequence). The CDR3 runs 15 residues. Trimming took off 0 bases at V and 2 bases at J, with 11 bases between the two ends.

The V call is TRBV4-3, the J call TRBJ2-4; 11 bases align to TRBD2. The CDR3 consists of 16 residues. V shed 4 bases and J 5 bases; nucleotides not matched to a gene: 7. CDR1 and CDR2 (germline): LGHNA, YSLEER. The CDR3 is CASSRIAGGPENIQYF. The CDR3 DNA reads as TGCGCCAGCAGCCGGATAGCGGGAGGGCCTGAAAACATTCAGTACTTC.

The chain is built from TRBV7-9 and TRBJ2-5; TRBD1 matches 9 bases. Germline trimming cut 5 bases from V and 13 bases from J; bases unmatched to any gene: 11. The CDR3 is made up of 13 amino acids. Looked up from germline, CDR1 is SEHNR and CDR2 is FQNEAQ (reference sequence). Here the CDR3 DNA reads TGTGCCAGCAGCCTCTCATCCGGGACAGGGTGGTACTTC. Amino acid sequence: CASSLSSGTGWYF.

The rearrangement uses TRBV5-1 and TRBJ2-7, with 7 bases identical to TRBD2. Germline V gives CDR1 SGHRS, CDR2 YFSETQ. V gave up 3 bases and J gave up 3 bases; unmatched junction bases: 6. There are 14 residues in the CDR3. In DNA form, the CDR3 reads TGCGCCAGCAGCTATGGGCCGGGGGGCTACGAGCAGTACTTC. It specifies CASSYGPGGYEQYF. Full variable domain (missing parts from reference TRBV5-1 and TRBJ2-7): KAGVTQTPRYLIKTRGQQVTLSCSPISGHRSVSWYQQTPGQGLQFLFEYFSETQRNKGNFPGRFSGRQFSNSRSEMNVSTLELGDSALYLCASSYGPGGYEQYFGPGTRLTVT.

The chain carries TRBV29-1 and TRBJ1-5, with 8 bases that match TRBD1. The V and J ends lost 7 bases and 5 bases, in that order; junction bases with no gene match: 7. The CDR3 consists of 13 residues. CDR1 and CDR2 (germline): SQVTM, ANQGSEA. CDR3 residues: CSAEVQGDQPQHF. The CDR3 nucleotides read TGCAGCGCCGAGGTACAGGGGGATCAGCCCCAGCATTTT.

The chain couples TRBV19 to TRBJ2-4; D may be TRBD1 or TRBD2 (6 bases each). The CDR3 spans 14 residues. The germline gives CDR1 LNHDA, CDR2 SQIVND (reference sequence). Trimming removed 5 bases at V and 8 bases at J, with 16 bases between. CDR3 nucleotide sequence: TGTGCCAGTAGTGACAACAGGGAGGTCGACATTCAGTACTTC. Translated: CASSDNREVDIQYF.

The gene calls are TRBV7-9 and TRBJ2-2, with 9 bases that match TRBD1. CDR3 length: 15 amino acids. After removal of 5 bases from V and 4 bases from J, the junction contained 5 bases not matched to a gene. The germline V gene has CDR1 SEHNR and CDR2 FQNEAQ (reference sequence). The CDR3 sequence: CASSPGTGITGELFF. The CDR3 DNA follows: TGTGCCAGCAGCCCCGGGACAGGGATCACCGGGGAGCTGTTTTTT.

The J gene is TRBJ1-2, the V gene TRBV7-2; a possible D gene is TRBD1 (5 bases). Germline loops: CDR1 SGHTA, CDR2 FQGNSA. CDR3 length: 16 amino acids. V lost 3 bases and J lost 4, with 18 bases in between. The CDR3 nucleotides read TGTGCCAGCAGCTTGACCTTCGACGGGGCCGGCTATGGCTACACCTTC. This encodes CASSLTFDGAGYGYTF.

V is TRBV27 and J is TRBJ2-5; 8 bases are a match to TRBD1. CDR1 is MNHEY, CDR2 SMNVEV, per germline (reference sequence). This CDR3 spans 15 amino acids. V shed 6 bases and J 5 bases; nucleotides not matched to a gene: 11. CDR3 bases: TGTGCCAGCAGCTCGACGGCAGGGGGCTTTGAGACCCAGTACTTC. This sequence encodes CASSSTAGGFETQYF.

V and J are TRBV5-1 and TRBJ2-5, with TRBD2 matching 15 bases. V dropped 3 bases and J dropped 2; count of bases not matched to a gene: 2. The CDR3 has 16 residues. Germline CDR1 and CDR2: SGHRS and YFSETQ. The CDR3 is CASSSGLAGGQETQYF. CDR3 nucleotide sequence: TGCGCCAGCAGCTCGGGACTAGCGGGAGGACAAGAGACCCAGTACTTC. The complete variable domain, with remaining parts taken from reference TRBV5-1 and TRBJ2-5, reads KAGVTQTPRYLIKTRGQQVTLSCSPISGHRSVSWYQQTPGQGLQFLFEYFSETQRNKGNFPGRFSGRQFSNSRSEMNVSTLELGDSALYLCASSSGLAGGQETQYFGPGTRLLVL.

The rearrangement links TRBV7-2 to TRBJ2-1, with 9 bases lining up with TRBD1. Germline V gives CDR1 SGHTA, CDR2 FQGNSA. The CDR3 contains 15 residues. J lost 8 bases, V lost 0 bases, and 5 bases had no gene match. The CDR3 nucleotides read TGTGCCAGCAGCTTAGCCCCGGGACAGGGTCATGAGCAGTTCTTC. It encodes CASSLAPGQGHEQFF.

The chain uses TRBV3-1 and TRBJ2-1; D not certain. The germline V gene has CDR1 LGHDT and CDR2 YNNKEL (reference sequence). CDR3 length: 15 residues. Trimming left V 2 bases short and J 6 bases short, with 14 bases between. DNA for the CDR3: TGTGCCAGCAGCCAAAGGGTTCCACTCAGCAATGAGCAGTTCTTC. This translates into CASSQRVPLSNEQFF.

This rearrangement joins TRBV20-1 to TRBJ2-3, with unresolved D. Trimming stripped 5 bases from V and 5 bases from J, with 14 bases between. The V gene's germline CDR1 is DFQATT and CDR2 SNEGSKA (reference sequence). The CDR3 extends over 13 amino acids. The CDR3 sequence: CSADHTERDTQYF. The DNA of the CDR3 is TGCAGTGCTGACCATACGGAGAGAGATACGCAGTATTTT.

The genes are TRBV20-1 and TRBJ2-1; D call uncertain. Trimming took off 3 bases at V and 4 bases at J, with 16 bases between the two ends. Germline values: CDR1 DFQATT, CDR2 SNEGSKA (reference sequence). CDR3 length equals 15 residues. The CDR3 region is CSASFSPADYNEQFF. In nucleotides, the CDR3 is TGCAGTGCTAGTTTTAGTCCCGCGGATTACAATGAGCAGTTCTTC.

This clonotype was seen once. The chain is built from TRBV9 and TRBJ2-7; 9 nucleotides line up with TRBD1. The CDR3 covers 15 residues. CDR1 and CDR2 from the germline V gene are SGDLS and YYNGEE. V was clipped by 0 bases and J by 3 bases; unmatched bases: 4. The CDR3 sequence: CASSVGGQGYYEQYF. The DNA of the CDR3 is TGTGCCAGCAGCGTAGGCGGACAGGGGTACTACGAGCAGTACTTC.

This clonotype was counted once. The V and J genes are TRBV5-4 and TRBJ2-5, with 7 nucleotides matching TRBD1. CDR1 is SGHNT, CDR2 YYREEE, per germline (reference sequence). The CDR3 loop spans 15 amino acids. The V segment lost 2 bases and the J segment 3 bases; nucleotides outside the gene matches: 7. As DNA, the CDR3 is TGTGCCAGCAGCTTATTAGGGGGCATTGAAGAGACCCAGTACTTC. Its protein is CASSLLGGIEETQYF.

The count of this clonotype is one. V gene TRBV19 combines with J gene TRBJ2-5; 13 nucleotides line up with TRBD2. The CDR3 length is 16 residues. From germline, CDR1 is LNHDA and CDR2 SQIVND (reference sequence). V shed 5 bases, J shed 4 bases, and the junction held 7 bases outside the gene matches. The CDR3 coding sequence is TGTGCCAGTAGTTCTCGGACTAGCGGGAGCGGAGAGACCCAGTACTTC. Encoded protein: CASSSRTSGSGETQYF.

The chain is built from TRBV5-1 and TRBJ2-4, with D uncertain. The CDR3 runs 15 residues. Trimming cost V 1 base and J 0 bases, with 8 bases left between them. Germline V gene data show CDR1 as SGHRS and CDR2 as YFSETQ. CDR3 region: CASSLSDLAKNIQYF. Written as DNA, the CDR3 is TGCGCCAGCAGCTTGTCAGATCTAGCCAAAAACATTCAGTACTTC.

The chain has TRBV19 and TRBJ2-1; D possibly corresponds to TRBD1 (6 bases). CDR1 and CDR2 from the germline V gene are LNHDA and SQIVND (reference sequence). The length of the CDR3 is 17 residues. V was cut by 1 base and J by 0 bases, with 13 bases left in between. This CDR3 reads CASSIGGLMHSYNEQFF. CDR3 DNA sequence: TGTGCCAGTAGTATAGGGGGGCTTATGCACTCCTACAATGAGCAGTTCTTC.

The rearrangement links TRBV19 to TRBJ2-1, with 7 bases fitting TRBD1. CDR1 is LNHDA, CDR2 SQIVND, per germline (reference sequence). V lost 9 bases and J lost 3; bases outside the gene matches: 8. This CDR3 has 14 residues. CDR3 DNA: TGTGCCAGCACCTACAGGGGAAACTACAATGAGCAGTTCTTC. Translation: CASTYRGNYNEQFF.

This clonotype was found once. The chain couples TRBV18 to TRBJ1-1; the D gene is possibly TRBD1 (6 bases). This CDR3 contains 15 residues. Germline-derived CDR1 and CDR2 are KGHSH and LQKENI. Trimming cost V 3 bases and J 0 bases, with 11 bases left between them. The CDR3 DNA reads TGTGCCAGCTCACCGAATGGGGGCATGAACACTGAAGCTTTCTTT. It encodes CASSPNGGMNTEAFF.

The V gene is TRBV30, the J gene TRBJ2-5, with D uncertain. V gave up 2 bases and J gave up 2 bases, with 9 bases separating them. This CDR3 contains 13 residues. Per the germline V gene, CDR1 is GTSNPN and CDR2 is SVGIG (reference sequence). Written as DNA, the CDR3 is TGTGCCTGGAGTATAGGGATTCAAGAGACCCAGTACTTC. Its protein product is CAWSIGIQETQYF.